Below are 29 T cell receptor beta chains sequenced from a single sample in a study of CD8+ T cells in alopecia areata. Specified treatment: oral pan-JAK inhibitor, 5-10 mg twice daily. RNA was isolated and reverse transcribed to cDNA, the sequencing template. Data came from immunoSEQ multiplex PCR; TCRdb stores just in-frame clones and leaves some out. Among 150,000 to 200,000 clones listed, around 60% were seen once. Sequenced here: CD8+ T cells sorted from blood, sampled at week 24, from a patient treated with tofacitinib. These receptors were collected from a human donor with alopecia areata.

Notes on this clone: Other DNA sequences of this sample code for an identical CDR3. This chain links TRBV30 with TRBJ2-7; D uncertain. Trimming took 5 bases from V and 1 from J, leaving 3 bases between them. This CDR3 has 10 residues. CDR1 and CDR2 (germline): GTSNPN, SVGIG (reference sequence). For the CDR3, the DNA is TGTGCCTGGGGTTCCTACGAGCAGTACTTC. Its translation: CAWGSYEQYF.

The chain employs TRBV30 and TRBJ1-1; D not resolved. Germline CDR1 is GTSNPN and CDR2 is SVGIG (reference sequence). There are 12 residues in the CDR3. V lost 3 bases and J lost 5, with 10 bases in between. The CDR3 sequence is CAWRPVGTEAFF. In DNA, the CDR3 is TGTGCCTGGAGACCGGTCGGGACTGAAGCTTTCTTT.

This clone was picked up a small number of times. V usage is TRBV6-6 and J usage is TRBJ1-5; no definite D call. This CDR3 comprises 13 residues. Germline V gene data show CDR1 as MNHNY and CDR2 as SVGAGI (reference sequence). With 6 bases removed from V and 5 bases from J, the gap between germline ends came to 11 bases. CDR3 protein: CASRDNQDQPQHF. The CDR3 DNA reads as TGTGCCAGCAGAGATAACCAGGATCAGCCCCAGCATTTT.

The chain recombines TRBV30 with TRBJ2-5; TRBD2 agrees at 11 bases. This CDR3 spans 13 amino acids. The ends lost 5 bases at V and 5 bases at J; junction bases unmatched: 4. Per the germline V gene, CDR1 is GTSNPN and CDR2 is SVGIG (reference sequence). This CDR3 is CAWSSGGMETQYF. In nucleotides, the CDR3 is TGTGCCTGGTCTAGCGGGGGGATGGAGACCCAGTACTTC.

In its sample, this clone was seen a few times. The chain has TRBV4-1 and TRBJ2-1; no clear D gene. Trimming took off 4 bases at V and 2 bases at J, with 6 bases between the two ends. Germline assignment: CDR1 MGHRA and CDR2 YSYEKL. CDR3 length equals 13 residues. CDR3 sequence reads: CASSPGAYNEQFF. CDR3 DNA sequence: TGCGCCAGCAGCCCGGGCGCCTACAATGAGCAGTTCTTC.

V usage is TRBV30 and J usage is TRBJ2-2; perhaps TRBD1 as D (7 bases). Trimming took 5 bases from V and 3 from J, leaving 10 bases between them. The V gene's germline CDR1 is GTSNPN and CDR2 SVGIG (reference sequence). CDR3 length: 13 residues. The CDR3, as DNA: TGTGCCTGGGACAGGGAGGACACCGGGGAGCTGTTTTTT. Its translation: CAWDREDTGELFF.

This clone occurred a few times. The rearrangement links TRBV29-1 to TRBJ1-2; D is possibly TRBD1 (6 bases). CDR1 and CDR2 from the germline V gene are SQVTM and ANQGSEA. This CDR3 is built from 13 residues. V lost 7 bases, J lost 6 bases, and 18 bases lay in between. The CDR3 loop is CSAFRDKNDGYTF. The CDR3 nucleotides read TGCAGCGCTTTCCGGGACAAGAATGATGGCTACACCTTC.

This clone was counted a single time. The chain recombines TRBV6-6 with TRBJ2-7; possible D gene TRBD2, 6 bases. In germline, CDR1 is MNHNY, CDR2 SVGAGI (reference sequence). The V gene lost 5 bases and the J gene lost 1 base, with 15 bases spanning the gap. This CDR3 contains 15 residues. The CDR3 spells CASSPRGSPSYEQYF. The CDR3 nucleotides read TGTGCCAGCAGTCCCCGGGGGTCACCATCCTACGAGCAGTACTTC.

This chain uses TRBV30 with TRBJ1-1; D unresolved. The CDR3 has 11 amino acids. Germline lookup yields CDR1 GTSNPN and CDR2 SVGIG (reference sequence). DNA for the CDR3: TGTCAAATAGGAGAGAACACTGAAGCTTTCTTT. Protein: CQIGENTEAFF.

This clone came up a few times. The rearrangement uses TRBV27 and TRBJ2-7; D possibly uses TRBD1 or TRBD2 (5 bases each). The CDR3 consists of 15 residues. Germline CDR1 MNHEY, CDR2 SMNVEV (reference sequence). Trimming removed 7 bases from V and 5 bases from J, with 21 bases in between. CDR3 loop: CASTNSGGSGNEQYF. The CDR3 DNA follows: TGTGCCAGCACCAATAGTGGGGGAAGTGGCAACGAGCAGTACTTC.

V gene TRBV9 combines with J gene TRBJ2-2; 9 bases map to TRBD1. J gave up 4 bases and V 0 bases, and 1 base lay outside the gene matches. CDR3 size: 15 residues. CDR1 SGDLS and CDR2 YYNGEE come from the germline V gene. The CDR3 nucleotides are TGTGCCAGCAGCGTAGCGGGACAGGGCACCGGGGAGCTGTTTTTT. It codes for CASSVAGQGTGELFF.

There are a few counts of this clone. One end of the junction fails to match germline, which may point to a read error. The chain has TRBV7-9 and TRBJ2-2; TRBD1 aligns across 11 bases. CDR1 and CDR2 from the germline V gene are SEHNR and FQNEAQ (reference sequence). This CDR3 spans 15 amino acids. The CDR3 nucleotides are TGTGCCAGCAACTTACCTGGACAGGGGGCGCGGGAGCTGTTTTTT. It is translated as CASNLPGQGARELFF.

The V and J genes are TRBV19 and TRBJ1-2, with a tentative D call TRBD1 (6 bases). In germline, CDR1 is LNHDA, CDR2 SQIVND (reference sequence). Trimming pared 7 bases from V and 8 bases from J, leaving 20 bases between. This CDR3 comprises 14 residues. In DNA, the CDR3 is TGTGCCAGTATGGGGGGCGCCGCGTCAAGGGGCTACACCTTC. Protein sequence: CASMGGAASRGYTF.

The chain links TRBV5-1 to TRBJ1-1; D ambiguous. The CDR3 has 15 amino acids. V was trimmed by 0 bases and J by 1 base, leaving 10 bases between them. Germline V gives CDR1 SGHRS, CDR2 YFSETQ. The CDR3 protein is CASSLVYRANTEAFF. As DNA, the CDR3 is TGCGCCAGCAGCTTGGTATACCGAGCGAACACTGAAGCTTTCTTT.

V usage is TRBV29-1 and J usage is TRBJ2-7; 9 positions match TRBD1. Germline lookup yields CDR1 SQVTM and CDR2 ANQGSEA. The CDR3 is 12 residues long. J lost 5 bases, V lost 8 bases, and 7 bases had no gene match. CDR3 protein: CSSRTGVNEQYF. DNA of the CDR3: TGCAGCTCCAGGACAGGGGTGAACGAGCAGTACTTC.

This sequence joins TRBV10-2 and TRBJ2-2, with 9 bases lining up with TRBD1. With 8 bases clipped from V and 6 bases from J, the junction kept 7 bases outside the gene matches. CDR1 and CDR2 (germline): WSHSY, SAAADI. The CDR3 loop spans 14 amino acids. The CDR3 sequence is CASGTGFLSGELFF. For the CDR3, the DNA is TGCGCCAGCGGGACAGGGTTTTTGTCCGGGGAGCTGTTTTTT.

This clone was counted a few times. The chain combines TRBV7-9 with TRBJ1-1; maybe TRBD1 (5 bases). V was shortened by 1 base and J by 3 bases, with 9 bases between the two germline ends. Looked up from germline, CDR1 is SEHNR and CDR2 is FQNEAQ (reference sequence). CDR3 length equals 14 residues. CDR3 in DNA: TGTGCCAGCAGCTTAGTAGCCAGGGACACTGAAGCTTTCTTT. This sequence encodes CASSLVARDTEAFF.

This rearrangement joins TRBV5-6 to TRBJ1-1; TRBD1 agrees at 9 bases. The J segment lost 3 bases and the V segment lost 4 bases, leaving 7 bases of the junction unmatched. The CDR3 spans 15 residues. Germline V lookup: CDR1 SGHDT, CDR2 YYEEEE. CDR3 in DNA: TGTGCCAGCAGCGACCTGACAGGGGGGCACACTGAAGCTTTCTTT. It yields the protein CASSDLTGGHTEAFF.

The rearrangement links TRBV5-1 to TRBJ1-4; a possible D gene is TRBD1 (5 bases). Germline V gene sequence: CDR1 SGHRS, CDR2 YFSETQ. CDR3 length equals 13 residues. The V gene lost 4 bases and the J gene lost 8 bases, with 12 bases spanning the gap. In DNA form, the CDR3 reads TGCGCCAGCAGCCTGGGGGGGATCGAAAAACTGTTTTTT. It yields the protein CASSLGGIEKLFF.

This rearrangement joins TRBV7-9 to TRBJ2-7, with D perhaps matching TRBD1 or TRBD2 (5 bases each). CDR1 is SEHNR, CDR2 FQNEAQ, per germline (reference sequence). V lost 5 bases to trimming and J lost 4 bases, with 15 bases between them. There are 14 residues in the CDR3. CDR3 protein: CASSLVGVEYEQYF. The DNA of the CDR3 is TGTGCCAGCAGCCTGGTGGGGGTAGAATACGAGCAGTACTTC.

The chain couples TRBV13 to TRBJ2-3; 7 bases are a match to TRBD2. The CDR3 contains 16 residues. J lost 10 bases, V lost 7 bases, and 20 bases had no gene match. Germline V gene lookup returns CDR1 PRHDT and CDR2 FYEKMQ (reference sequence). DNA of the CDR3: TGTGCCAGCATCCCACCCCGACTAGCCGTCCTGAGGTCGCAGTATTTT. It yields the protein CASIPPRLAVLRSQYF.

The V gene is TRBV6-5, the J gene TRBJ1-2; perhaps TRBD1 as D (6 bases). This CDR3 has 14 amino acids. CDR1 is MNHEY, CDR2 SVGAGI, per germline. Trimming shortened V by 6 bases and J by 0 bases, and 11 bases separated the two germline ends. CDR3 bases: TGTGCCAGCAGCCCGGGACAAACTAACTATGGCTACACCTTC. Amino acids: CASSPGQTNYGYTF.

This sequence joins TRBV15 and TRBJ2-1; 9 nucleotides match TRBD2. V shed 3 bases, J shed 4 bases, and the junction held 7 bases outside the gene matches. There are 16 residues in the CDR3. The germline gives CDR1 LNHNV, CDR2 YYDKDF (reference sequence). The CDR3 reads CATSRGASGDYNEQFF. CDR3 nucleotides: TGTGCCACCAGCAGGGGAGCTAGCGGGGATTACAATGAGCAGTTCTTC. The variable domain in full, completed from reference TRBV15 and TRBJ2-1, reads DAMVIQNPRYQVTQFGKPVTLSCSQTLNHNVMYWYQQKSSQAPKLLFHYYDKDFNNEADTPDNFQSRRPNTSFCFLDIRSPGLGDTAMYLCATSRGASGDYNEQFFGPGTRLTVL.

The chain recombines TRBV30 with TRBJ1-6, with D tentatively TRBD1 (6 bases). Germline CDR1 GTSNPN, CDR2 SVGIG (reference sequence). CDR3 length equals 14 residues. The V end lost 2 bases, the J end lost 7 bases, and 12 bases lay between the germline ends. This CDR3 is CAWSMGAGNSPLHF. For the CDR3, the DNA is TGTGCCTGGAGTATGGGGGCGGGAAATTCACCCCTCCACTTT. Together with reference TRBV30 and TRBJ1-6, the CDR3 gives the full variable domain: SQTIHQWPATLVQPVGSPLSLECTVEGTSNPNLYWYRQAAGRGLQLLFYSVGIGQISSEVPQNLSASRPQDRQFILSSKKLLLSDSGFYLCAWSMGAGNSPLHFGNGTRLTVT.

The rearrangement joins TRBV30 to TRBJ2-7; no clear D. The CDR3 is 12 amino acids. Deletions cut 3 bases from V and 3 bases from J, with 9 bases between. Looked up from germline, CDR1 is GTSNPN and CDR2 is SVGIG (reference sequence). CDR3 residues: CAWRVDLYEQYF. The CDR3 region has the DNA TGTGCCTGGAGGGTGGACCTCTACGAGCAGTACTTC.

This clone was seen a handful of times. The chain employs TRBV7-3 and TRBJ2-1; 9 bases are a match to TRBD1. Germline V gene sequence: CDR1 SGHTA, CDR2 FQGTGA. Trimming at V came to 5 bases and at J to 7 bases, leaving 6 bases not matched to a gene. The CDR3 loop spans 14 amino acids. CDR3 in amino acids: CASSHRDRANEQFF. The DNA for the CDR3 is TGTGCCAGCAGCCACCGGGACAGGGCGAATGAGCAGTTCTTC.

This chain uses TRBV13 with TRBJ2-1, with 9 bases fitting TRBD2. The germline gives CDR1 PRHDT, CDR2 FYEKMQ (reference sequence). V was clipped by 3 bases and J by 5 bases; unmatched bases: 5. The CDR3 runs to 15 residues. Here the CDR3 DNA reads TGTGCCAGCAGCTTGGCCCCTAGCGGGGACAATGAGCAGTTCTTC. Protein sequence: CASSLAPSGDNEQFF.

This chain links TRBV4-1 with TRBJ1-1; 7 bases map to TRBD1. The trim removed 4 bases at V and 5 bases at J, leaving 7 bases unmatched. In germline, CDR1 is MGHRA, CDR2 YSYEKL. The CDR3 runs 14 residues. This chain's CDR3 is CASSRGGDGTEAFF. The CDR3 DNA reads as TGCGCCAGCAGCCGAGGGGGCGACGGGACTGAAGCTTTCTTT.

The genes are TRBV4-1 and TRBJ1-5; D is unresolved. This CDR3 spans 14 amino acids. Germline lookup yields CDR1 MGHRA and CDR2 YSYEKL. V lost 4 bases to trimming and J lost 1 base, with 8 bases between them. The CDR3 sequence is CASSPDLSNQPQHF. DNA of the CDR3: TGCGCCAGCAGCCCGGACCTAAGCAATCAGCCCCAGCATTTT.